Given below is one TCR beta chain in context. Here the CDR3 omits its conserved ending phenylalanine or tryptophan, so a read error is the likely source. This CDR3 has 14 residues. The V gene's germline CDR1 is MNHEY and CDR2 SMNVEV (reference sequence). Trimming took 0 bases from V and 2 from J, leaving 7 bases between them. PCR used 60 Vbeta primers and 13 Jbeta primers. Only in-frame clones appear in the TCRdb table, and some are missing; sequencing was by immunoSEQ multiplex PCR. Found here are about 73,000 clones, less than 85% of them singletons; the top ten hold 1.1%. The source of the sample is a study of cytomegalovirus exposure and HLA in healthy donors. Study as a whole: As an earlier analysis found, roughly 180 million T cells yielded 95 million to 130 million unique TCR beta sequences.

This sequence was found in a male donor in good health and CMV-seronegative. This rearrangement joins TRBV27 to TRBJ1-2; D call uncertain. Sequenced sample: PBMCs. CDR3 sequence: CASSLSRRNYGYTL. CDR3 bases: TGTGCCAGCAGTTTATCTCGTAGGAACTATGGCTACACCCTC.